Listed here are 8 T cell receptor beta chains from one sample, sequenced in a study of T cells in Graves' hyperthyroidism and ophthalmopathy. Researchers took RNA transcripts and amplified the TCR beta CDR3 regions from them. The HTBI primer set drove a first-round RT-PCR of the TCR CDR3. TCRdb called the multiplex PCR reads again in MiXCR, with one record for every CDR3 protein. The data hold about 590,000 distinct CDR3 sequences, with 15% to 17% observed a single time. Sequenced: blood. The receptor source for this set is a woman aged 30 to 39 with Graves' hyperthyroidism.

This clonotype was seen ten or more times. The chain has TRBV7-2 and TRBJ2-7, with 11 nucleotides matching TRBD2. Germline V gene data show CDR1 as SGHTA and CDR2 as FQGNSA. The CDR3 consists of 15 residues. Trimming removed 4 bases from V and 2 bases from J; junction bases left unmatched: 4. The CDR3 sequence is CASSYRLAGTYEQYF. CDR3 bases: TGTGCCAGCAGCTACAGACTAGCGGGAACCTACGAGCAGTACTTC.

A note on this clonotype: An end of the junction does not agree with germline; a read error may underlie this. The chain carries TRBV20-1 and TRBJ2-3; 8 bases are a match to TRBD2. Germline V gene sequence: CDR1 DFQATT, CDR2 SNEGSKA (reference sequence). This CDR3 contains 15 residues. CDR3 protein: CRARDPAGGTDTQYF. DNA of the CDR3: TGCAGGGCTAGAGATCCGGCGGGAGGTACAGATACGCAGTATTTT.

The chain joins TRBV19 to TRBJ2-1; D is unresolved. This CDR3 contains 14 residues. The V gene lost 3 bases and the J gene lost 6 bases, with 12 bases spanning the gap. Germline lookup yields CDR1 LNHDA and CDR2 SQIVND (reference sequence). CDR3 loop: CASSIGVTLNEQFF. The CDR3 region has the DNA TGTGCCAGTAGTATCGGTGTTACCCTCAATGAGCAGTTCTTC.

The sample holds a few counts of this clonotype. This chain connects TRBV19 to TRBJ2-3, with 9 bases identical to TRBD2. Germline CDR1 reads LNHDA; CDR2 reads SQIVND (reference sequence). V shed 4 bases, J shed 4 bases, and the junction held 9 bases outside the gene matches. The CDR3 spans 16 residues. CDR3 bases: TGTGCCAGTAGTAATTTAGCGGGAGAGTTCGCAGATACGCAGTATTTT. This sequence encodes CASSNLAGEFADTQYF.

The sample holds many counts of this clonotype. J is TRBJ2-1 and V is TRBV30; D is unresolved. The V gene's germline CDR1 is GTSNPN and CDR2 SVGIG (reference sequence). The CDR3 consists of 14 residues. V lost 3 bases to trimming and J lost 0 bases, with 9 bases between them. The CDR3 nucleotides read TGTGCCTGGAGAGACTTAAGCTCCTACAATGAGCAGTTCTTC. It is translated as CAWRDLSSYNEQFF.

The chain employs TRBV28 and TRBJ2-1, with D tentatively TRBD1 (5 bases). V was shortened by 0 bases and J by 15 bases, with 9 bases between the two germline ends. Per germline, CDR1 MDHEN and CDR2 SYDVKM. The CDR3 totals 11 residues. DNA for the CDR3: TGTGCCAGCAGTTTATGGGGGCCGCTGTTCTTC. Protein product: CASSLWGPLFF.

This clonotype was found a few times. The V gene is TRBV5-1, the J gene TRBJ2-3, with D unclear. CDR3 length: 16 amino acids. Between the trimmed V and J ends, which lost 0 bases and 1 base, there was a span of 12 bases. Germline-derived CDR1 and CDR2 are SGHRS and YFSETQ. The CDR3 DNA is TGCGCCAGCAGCTTGGGGGTCAACCGGGGCACAGATACGCAGTATTTT. Its translation: CASSLGVNRGTDTQYF.

This clonotype was seen many times. The V gene is TRBV5-5, the J gene TRBJ2-2, with TRBD2 identical over 11 bases. Trimming removed 4 bases from V and 2 bases from J; junction bases left unmatched: 4. Germline V lookup: CDR1 SGHKS, CDR2 YYEKEE (reference sequence). This CDR3 region has 16 residues. In DNA, the CDR3 is TGTGCCAGCAGCCGGGGACTAGCGGTAAACACCGGGGAGCTGTTTTTT. Translating gives CASSRGLAVNTGELFF.